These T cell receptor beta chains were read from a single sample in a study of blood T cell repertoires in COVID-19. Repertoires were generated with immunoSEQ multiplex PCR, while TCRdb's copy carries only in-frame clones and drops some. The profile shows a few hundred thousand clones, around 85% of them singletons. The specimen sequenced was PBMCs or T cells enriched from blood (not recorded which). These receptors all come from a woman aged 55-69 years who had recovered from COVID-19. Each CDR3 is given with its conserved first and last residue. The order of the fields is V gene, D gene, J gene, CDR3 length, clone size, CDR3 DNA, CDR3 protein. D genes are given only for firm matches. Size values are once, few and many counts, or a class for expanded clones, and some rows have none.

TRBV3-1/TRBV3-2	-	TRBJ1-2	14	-	TGTGCCAGCAGCCCCGGACAGACTATCTATGGCTACACCTTC	CASSPGQTIYGYTF
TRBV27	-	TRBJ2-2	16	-	TGTGCCAGCAGTTTATTTAGGCAGGGTATCACCGGGGAGCTGTTTTTT	CASSLFRQGITGELFF
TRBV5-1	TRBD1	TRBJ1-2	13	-	TGCGCCAGCAGCTCCCGGGACAGGGGGAGCTACACCTTC	CASSSRDRGSYTF
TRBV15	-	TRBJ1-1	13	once	TGTGCCACCAGCTGGACTGCGAGGACTGAAGCTTTCTTT	CATSWTARTEAFF
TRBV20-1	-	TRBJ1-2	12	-	TGCAGTGCTAATGAGGTCAGGGTTGGCTACACCTTC	CSANEVRVGYTF
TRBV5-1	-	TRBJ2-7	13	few	TGCGCCAGCAGCCCGGGGGACGGCTACGAGCAGTACTTC	CASSPGDGYEQYF
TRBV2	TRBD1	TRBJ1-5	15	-	TGTGCCAGCAGTGAGGTCGGGACAGGGAAACAGCCCCAGCATTTT	CASSEVGTGKQPQHF
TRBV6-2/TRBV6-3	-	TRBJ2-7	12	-	TGTGCCAGCAGTTACCCCCCGTACGAGCAGTACTTC	CASSYPPYEQYF
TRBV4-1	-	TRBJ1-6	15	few	TGCGCCAGCAGCCAACAGGGTTCGGGTAATTCACCCCTCCACTTT	CASSQQGSGNSPLHF
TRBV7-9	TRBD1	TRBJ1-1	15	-	TGTGCCAGCAGCCGAGACAGGGGCGGGAACACTGAAGCTTTCTTT	CASSRDRGGNTEAFF
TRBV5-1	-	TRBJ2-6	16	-	TGCGCCAGCAGCGGAGCCGGGGGCTCTGGGGCCAACGTCCTGACTTTC	CASSGAGGSGANVLTF
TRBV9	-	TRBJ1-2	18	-	TGTGCCAGCAGCGTAGATTCTCGTGGGGAGTCAACAGACGATGGCTACACCTTC	CASSVDSRGESTDDGYTF
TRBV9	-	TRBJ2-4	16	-	TGTGCCAGCAGCGTAGAAGCCTCCTTAGCCAAAAACATTCAGTACTTC	CASSVEASLAKNIQYF
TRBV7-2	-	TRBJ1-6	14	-	TGTGCCAGCAGCTCCCGCGTTCAAAATTCACCCCTCCACTTT	CASSSRVQNSPLHF
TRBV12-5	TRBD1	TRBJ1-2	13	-	TGTGCTAGTGGGACGAAGGGGGCGGGCGGCTACACCTTC	CASGTKGAGGYTF
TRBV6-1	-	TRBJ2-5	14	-	TGTGCCAGCAGTGAAGCGGGCCGAACAGAGACCCAGTACTTC	CASSEAGRTETQYF
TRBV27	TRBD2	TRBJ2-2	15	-	TGTGCCAGCAGTGGGTCGGTAGCGGGGCCCGGGGAGCTGTTTTTT	CASSGSVAGPGELFF
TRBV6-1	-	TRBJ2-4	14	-	TGTGCCAGCAGTGAACAAACCCTACGGGACATTCAGTACTTC	CASSEQTLRDIQYF
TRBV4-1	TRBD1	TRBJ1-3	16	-	TGCGCCAGCAGCCTCGAGGGACAGGGGGGTATAGACACCATATATTTT	CASSLEGQGGIDTIYF
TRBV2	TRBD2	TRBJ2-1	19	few	TGTGCCAGCGGAGGGACTAGCGATCTCGCTAGGGTTTCCTACAATGAGCAGTTCTTC	CASGGTSDLARVSYNEQFF
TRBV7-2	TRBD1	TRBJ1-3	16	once	TGTGCCAGCAGCACCCGACAGGGGGATACTGGAAACACCATATATTTT	CASSTRQGDTGNTIYF
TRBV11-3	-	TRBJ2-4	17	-	TGTGCCAGCAGCTTAGACCTACTAGGGCTCCAAGAAGTCAATCAGTACTTC	CASSLDLLGLQEVNQYF
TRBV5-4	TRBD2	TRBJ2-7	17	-	TGTGCCAGCAGCTTGGGACAGGGGAGACTAGCGGGGGGGGAGCAGTACTTC	CASSLGQGRLAGGEQYF
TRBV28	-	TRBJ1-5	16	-	TGTGCCAGCAGCCCTAGCGGGAGGGGTGGTAGTCAGCCCCAGCATTTT	CASSPSGRGGSQPQHF
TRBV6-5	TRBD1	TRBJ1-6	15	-	TGTGCCAGCAGTTACTCAGGACAGGGAAATTCACCCCTCCACTTT	CASSYSGQGNSPLHF
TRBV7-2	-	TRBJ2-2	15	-	TGTGCCAGCAGCTCCCCCTTTCGGGGTCCTTTAGAGCTGTTTTTT	CASSSPFRGPLELFF
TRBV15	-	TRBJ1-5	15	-	TGTGCCACCAGCAGAGCAGGGCAGGGAAATCAGCCCCAGCATTTT	CATSRAGQGNQPQHF
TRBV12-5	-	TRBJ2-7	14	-	TGTGCTAGTGGTTTGGTAGGGGCACGCTACGAGCAGTACTTC	CASGLVGARYEQYF
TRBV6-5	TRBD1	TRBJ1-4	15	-	TGTGCCAGCAGTCAACCCACAGGGGGGGGAGAAAAACTGTTTTTT	CASSQPTGGGEKLFF
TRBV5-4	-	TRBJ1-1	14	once	TGTGCCAGCACATCCTTGGACAGGAACACTGAAGCTTTCTTT	CASTSLDRNTEAFF
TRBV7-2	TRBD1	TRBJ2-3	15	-	TGTGCCAGCAGCTCCCGGGACAGGGGTACAGATACGCAGTATTTT	CASSSRDRGTDTQYF
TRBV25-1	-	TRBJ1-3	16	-	TGTGCCAGCAGTGAATTACACGGACTATCGGGAAACACCATATATTTT	CASSELHGLSGNTIYF
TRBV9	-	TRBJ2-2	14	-	TGTGCCAGCAGCTCAGTGGGCTCTCCCGGGGAGCTGTTTTTT	CASSSVGSPGELFF
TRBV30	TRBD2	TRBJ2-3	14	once	TGTGCCGGCGGGAGCGGGGGGGCTGCAGATACGCAGTATTTT	CAGGSGGAADTQYF
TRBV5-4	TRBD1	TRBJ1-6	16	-	TGTGCCAGCAGCGCCGCCTCACAGGGGACTAATTCACCCCTCCACTTT	CASSAASQGTNSPLHF
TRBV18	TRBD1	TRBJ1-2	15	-	TGTGCCAGCTCGGGGACAGGGGAGGCAAACTATGGCTACACCTTC	CASSGTGEANYGYTF
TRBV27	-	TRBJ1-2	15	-	TGTGCCAGCAGTTTAGGCTACGGGGTAGACTATGGCTACACCTTC	CASSLGYGVDYGYTF
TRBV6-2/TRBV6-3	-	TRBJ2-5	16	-	TGTGCCAGCACCCCCCCGACGGCCTCCTTGCGGGAGACCCAGTACTTC	CASTPPTASLRETQYF
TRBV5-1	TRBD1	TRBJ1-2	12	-	TGCGCCAGCAGCCCCACCGGGACAGGGTTCACCTTC	CASSPTGTGFTF
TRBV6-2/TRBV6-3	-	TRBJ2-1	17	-	TGTGCCAGCAGTTACTCGATTGGACAGGGAGGGGGCAATGAGCAGTTCTTC	CASSYSIGQGGGNEQFF
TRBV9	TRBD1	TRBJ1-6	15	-	TGTGCCAGCAGCGAGACAGGGGTCCCCAATTCACCCCTCCACTTT	CASSETGVPNSPLHF